Listed here are 21 T cell receptor beta chains from one sample, sequenced in a study of T cell responses to AZD1222 COVID-19 vaccine. Only in-frame clones appear in the TCRdb table, and some are missing; sequencing was by immunoSEQ multiplex PCR. The table lists 100,000 to 130,000 clones, 80% to 95% of them singletons. The sequencing used peripheral blood, collected 28 days after the second AZD1222 dose. Receptors were obtained from an adult who received the AZD1222 COVID-19 vaccine.

The chain recombines TRBV13 with TRBJ2-2; 8 bases agree with TRBD2. The J segment lost 1 base and the V segment lost 0 bases, leaving 4 bases of the junction unmatched. Per germline, CDR1 PRHDT and CDR2 FYEKMQ (reference sequence). CDR3 length equals 17 residues. In DNA, the CDR3 is TGTGCCAGCAGCTTAGGCCAACTAGCGGTGAACACCGGGGAGCTGTTTTTT. The encoded protein is CASSLGQLAVNTGELFF.

V gene TRBV7-9 combines with J gene TRBJ1-2, with D perhaps TRBD1 (6 bases). The CDR3 has 15 residues. Germline CDR1 SEHNR, CDR2 FQNEAQ (reference sequence). Trimming left V 5 bases short and J 3 bases short, with 16 bases between. The CDR3 nucleotides read TGTGCCAGCAGCCAACGGGTGAAGGGGGACTATGGCTACACCTTC. Its translation is CASSQRVKGDYGYTF.

The rearrangement joins TRBV5-1 to TRBJ1-1, with a tentative D call TRBD1 (6 bases). With 4 bases removed from V and 1 base from J, the gap between germline ends came to 14 bases. CDR1 SGHRS and CDR2 YFSETQ come from the germline V gene. The CDR3 contains 15 residues. CDR3 sequence: CASSRGTLRNTEAFF. The CDR3 nucleotides are TGCGCCAGCAGCCGGGGGACACTCAGGAACACTGAAGCTTTCTTT.

The rearrangement joins TRBV29-1 to TRBJ2-1, with D possibly matching TRBD1 (5 bases). CDR1 and CDR2 (germline): SQVTM, ANQGSEA. Trimming cost V 7 bases and J 4 bases, with 11 bases left between them. The CDR3 has 12 amino acids. For the CDR3, the DNA is TGCAGCGCCCGACAGCTTTACAATGAGCAGTTCTTC. It encodes CSARQLYNEQFF.

The CDR3 nucleotides are TGCGCCAGCCGGCGGGGGGCAGGGGGCTACACCTTC. Translated, it gives CASRRGAGGYTF. The rearrangement joins TRBV4-1 to TRBJ1-2, with D possibly TRBD1 on 6 matching bases. There are 12 residues in the CDR3. V lost 8 bases and J 8 bases, leaving 15 bases between the germline ends. Looked up from germline, CDR1 is MGHRA and CDR2 is YSYEKL.

The V call is TRBV28, the J call TRBJ1-2; maybe TRBD1 (5 bases). The CDR3 runs 14 residues. The V and J ends lost 8 bases and 2 bases respectively, with 15 bases between them. In germline, CDR1 is MDHEN, CDR2 SYDVKM. CDR3 protein: CASGGGILNYGYTF. Here the CDR3 DNA reads TGTGCCAGCGGCGGGGGGATCTTGAACTATGGCTACACCTTC.

The V call is TRBV3-1 (or the pseudogene TRBV3-2), the J call TRBJ2-2; 8 bases fit TRBD1. Germline CDR1 and CDR2: LGHDT and YNNKEL (reference sequence). CDR3 length: 16 amino acids. The ends lost 5 bases at V and 4 bases at J; junction bases unmatched: 9. CDR3 in amino acids: CASSFRDRNPTGELFF. The CDR3 DNA sequence: TGTGCCAGCAGCTTCCGGGACAGGAATCCCACCGGGGAGCTGTTTTTT.

The chain recombines TRBV19 with TRBJ2-1; the D is unclear. V was cut by 4 bases and J by 10 bases, with 8 bases left in between. The length of the CDR3 is 11 residues. Germline CDR1 reads LNHDA; CDR2 reads SQIVND (reference sequence). CDR3 in DNA: TGTGCCAGTAGTACCTTGGGGGAGCAGTTCTTC. This sequence encodes CASSTLGEQFF.

The J gene is TRBJ2-1, the V gene TRBV29-1, with 8 nucleotides matching TRBD2. The CDR3 is 14 amino acids. Germline lookup yields CDR1 SQVTM and CDR2 ANQGSEA. J gave up 2 bases and V 4 bases, and 4 bases lay outside the gene matches. The CDR3 bases are TGCAGCGTTGTTATTAGCGGGACCTACAATGAGCAGTTCTTC. Its translation: CSVVISGTYNEQFF.

The genes are TRBV30 and TRBJ1-1, with unresolved D. Between the trimmed V and J ends, which lost 2 bases and 1 base, there was a span of 11 bases. Germline V CDR1 and CDR2: GTSNPN, SVGIG (reference sequence). The CDR3 extends over 14 amino acids. The CDR3 nucleotides are TGTGCCTGGAGTCTCCCTCTGGCGAACACTGAAGCTTTCTTT. This encodes CAWSLPLANTEAFF.

The chain's CDR3 is CASSFGVNTGELFF. The CDR3 DNA is TGTGCCAGCAGCTTTGGGGTGAACACCGGGGAGCTGTTTTTT. This sequence joins TRBV7-9 and TRBJ2-2; D is ambiguous. Germline V CDR1 and CDR2: SEHNR, FQNEAQ (reference sequence). Trimming took 3 bases from V and 1 from J, leaving 6 bases between them. The CDR3 runs 14 residues. Looking up the rest from reference TRBV7-9 and TRBJ2-2 gives the full variable domain: DTGVSQNPRHKITKRGQNVTFRCDPISEHNRLYWYRQTLGQGPEFLTYFQNEAQLEKSRLLSDRFSAERPKGSFSTLEIQRTEQGDSAMYLCASSFGVNTGELFFGEGSRLTVL.

The rearrangement uses TRBV18 and TRBJ1-1; 8 nucleotides line up with TRBD1. The CDR3 sequence is 15 residues long. CDR1 and CDR2 from the germline V gene are KGHSH and LQKENI. J lost 4 bases, V lost 2 bases, and 6 bases had no gene match. CDR3 sequence (DNA): TGTGCCAGCTCACCAGGACAGGGTGGTAGCACTGAAGCTTTCTTT. Translation gives CASSPGQGGSTEAFF.

The rearrangement uses TRBV3-1 (or the pseudogene TRBV3-2) and TRBJ2-7, with 7 positions matching TRBD1. Germline V gene data show CDR1 as LGHDT and CDR2 as YNNKEL (reference sequence). J gave up 6 bases and V 4 bases, and 12 bases lay outside the gene matches. The CDR3 has 15 amino acids. The CDR3 DNA sequence: TGTGCCAGCAGCCCCCGGGACCTTCAGGGGGTCGAGCAGTACTTC. This encodes CASSPRDLQGVEQYF.

V usage is TRBV3-1 (or the pseudogene TRBV3-2) and J usage is TRBJ1-4, with D possibly matching TRBD1 (5 bases). CDR1 LGHDT and CDR2 YNNKEL come from the germline V gene (reference sequence). The CDR3 runs 14 residues. V gave up 3 bases and J gave up 11 bases, with 16 bases separating them. CDR3 sequence: CASSHRDGLGKLFF. The CDR3 bases are TGTGCCAGCAGCCACAGGGACGGCTTAGGGAAACTGTTTTTT.

The genes are TRBV29-1 and TRBJ2-1, with D perhaps assigned TRBD1 or TRBD2 (5 bases each). This CDR3 comprises 18 residues. Germline CDR1 SQVTM, CDR2 ANQGSEA. V lost 6 bases and J 1 base, leaving 25 bases between the germline ends. The CDR3 here is CSVRDFLIRDVSYNEQFF. CDR3 nucleotides: TGCAGCGTGCGTGATTTTCTCATCAGGGACGTGTCCTACAATGAGCAGTTCTTC.

The rearrangement uses TRBV19 and TRBJ1-5; TRBD1 might be the D (6 bases). Trimming removed 3 bases from V and 4 bases from J, with 13 bases in between. This CDR3 region has 15 residues. Germline-derived CDR1 and CDR2 are LNHDA and SQIVND (reference sequence). The CDR3 loop is CASSIAGTQNQPQHF. The DNA for the CDR3 is TGTGCCAGTAGTATCGCCGGGACACAGAATCAGCCCCAGCATTTT.

The chain combines TRBV6-9 with TRBJ1-5; D is unclear. V was clipped by 4 bases and J by 7 bases, with 14 bases between them. This CDR3 is built from 14 residues. The germline V gene encodes CDR1 MNHGY and CDR2 SVAAGI. The CDR3 region is CASSSWGAIQPQHF. DNA of the CDR3: TGTGCCAGCAGTTCATGGGGTGCGATCCAGCCCCAGCATTTT.

This chain uses TRBV18 with TRBJ1-1; 9 nucleotides align to TRBD1. Germline V CDR1 and CDR2: KGHSH, LQKENI. V trimming: 0 bases; J trimming: 2 bases; junction bases outside the gene matches: 4. CDR3 size: 16 residues. The CDR3 region has the DNA TGTGCCAGCTCACCACCGAACAGGGGGCCCAACACTGAAGCTTTCTTT. Translated: CASSPPNRGPNTEAFF.

This clone showed up just once. The V and J genes are TRBV11-2 and TRBJ1-5; D perhaps matches TRBD1 (5 bases). Germline lookup yields CDR1 SGHAT and CDR2 FQNNGV. This CDR3 is built from 15 residues. Trimming took 5 bases from V and 2 from J, leaving 13 bases between them. This chain's CDR3 is CASSLRGAGNQPQHF. The CDR3, as DNA: TGTGCCAGCAGCCTGCGGGGCGCCGGCAATCAGCCCCAGCATTTT.

The sample holds one count of this clone. The chain is built from TRBV6-5 and TRBJ1-2, with TRBD1 matching 7 bases. J lost 4 bases, V lost 4 bases, and 6 bases had no gene match. The CDR3 length is 14 residues. In germline, CDR1 is MNHEY, CDR2 SVGAGI. The CDR3 DNA follows: TGTGCCAGCAGTTCCAGGACAGGAGGCTATGGCTACACCTTC. Translating it yields CASSSRTGGYGYTF.

The CDR3 sequence is CARSPLCCWGLWVSGNTIYF. CDR3 in DNA: TGTGCCAGAAGCCCCCTTTGCTGCTGGGGACTCTGGGTCTCTGGAAACACCATATATTTT. The rearrangement links TRBV5-3 to TRBJ1-3, with D perhaps matching TRBD1 (5 bases). TRBV5-3 is given ORF status, its function remaining uncertain. V was trimmed by 4 bases and J by 0 bases, leaving 26 bases between them. This CDR3 region has 20 residues.